One and the same sample provided the 29 T cell receptor beta chains below, sequenced in a study of T cells in Graves' hyperthyroidism and ophthalmopathy. Amplified TCR beta CDR3 regions came from RNA transcripts. A first-round RT-PCR of the TCR CDR3 used the HTBI primer set. MiXCR was run by TCRdb on the multiplex PCR reads, yielding one entry per CDR3 protein. This sample has hundreds of thousands of distinct CDR3 sequences; under 15% occur once, and the top ten carry roughly 9.2%. Sequencing was performed on blood. The receptor source for this set is a young woman with Graves' hyperthyroidism.

This clonotype was seen ten or more times. The chain couples TRBV5-8 to TRBJ2-7; possibly TRBD2 for D (5 bases). V was clipped by 3 bases and J by 2 bases, with 18 bases between them. Germline V CDR1 and CDR2: SGHTS, YDEGEE. The CDR3 totals 16 residues. The CDR3 region is CASSSTDWRGPYEQYF. For the CDR3, the DNA is TGTGCCAGCAGCTCTACGGACTGGAGAGGCCCCTACGAGCAGTACTTC.

This clonotype was detected many times. A read error may account for a junction end that differs from germline. The chain links TRBV7-8 to TRBJ2-1; 9 bases match TRBD2. Germline CDR1 is SGHVS and CDR2 is FQNEAQ. This CDR3 is 16 amino acids long. The CDR3 region is CANSPARLAAYNEQFF. For the CDR3, the DNA is TGTGCCAACAGCCCGGCGCGACTAGCGGCTTACAATGAGCAGTTCTTC.

V and J are TRBV20-1 and TRBJ1-1; D is unclear. Trimming left V 0 bases short and J 3 bases short, with 5 bases between. The CDR3 runs 12 residues. Germline-derived CDR1 and CDR2 are DFQATT and SNEGSKA (reference sequence). The CDR3 nucleotides read TGCAGTGCTAGAGATGAAGACACTGAAGCTTTCTTT. Its protein is CSARDEDTEAFF.

This clonotype was seen at least ten times. The gene calls are TRBV5-5 and TRBJ1-6; D possibly corresponds to TRBD1 (6 bases). The V end lost 1 base, the J end lost 13 bases, and 18 bases lay between the germline ends. Germline CDR1 SGHKS, CDR2 YYEKEE (reference sequence). CDR3 length equals 15 residues. CDR3 in DNA: TGTGCCAGCAGCTTGACCGACAGGAGCCCAAGGCCCCTCCACTTT. This encodes CASSLTDRSPRPLHF.

The chain links TRBV6-1 to TRBJ2-5, with D uncertain. The CDR3 runs to 13 residues. Trimming left V 5 bases short and J 4 bases short, with 11 bases between. The V gene's germline CDR1 is MNHNS and CDR2 SASEGT. CDR3 sequence: CASSNEDVETQYF. In nucleotides, the CDR3 is TGTGCCAGCAGTAACGAGGATGTAGAGACCCAGTACTTC.

There are many counts of this clonotype. The chain couples TRBV12-3 or TRBV12-4 to TRBJ1-1, with D possibly being TRBD1 (5 bases). Trimming shortened V by 11 bases and J by 1 base, and 20 bases separated the two germline ends. The CDR3 is made up of 15 amino acids. This CDR3 reads CAQRGRQGGNTEAFF. The CDR3 bases are TGTGCCCAACGAGGGCGGCAGGGCGGGAACACTGAAGCTTTCTTT.

Ten or more counts support this clonotype. The chain couples TRBV27 to TRBJ2-7; the D gene is possibly TRBD1 (5 bases). Germline V lookup: CDR1 MNHEY, CDR2 SMNVEV (reference sequence). CDR3 length: 14 amino acids. The V end was cut by 8 bases, the J end by 0 bases, with 14 bases between. CDR3 loop: CASSTVESSYEQYF. The CDR3 region has the DNA TGTGCCAGCTCGACAGTTGAGAGCTCCTACGAGCAGTACTTC.

This clonotype came up many times. The CDR3: CASRPVPGRGNEKLFF. DNA for the CDR3: TGTGCCAGCAGACCTGTACCAGGGAGGGGTAATGAAAAACTGTTTTTT. The chain is built from TRBV12-3 or TRBV12-4 and TRBJ1-4, with D possibly being TRBD1 (5 bases). Trimming pared 6 bases from V and 4 bases from J, leaving 18 bases between. This CDR3 contains 16 residues.

This clonotype appeared many times. The rearrangement uses TRBV19 and TRBJ1-5; D may be TRBD1 (6 bases). Per germline, CDR1 LNHDA and CDR2 SQIVND (reference sequence). This CDR3 is built from 14 residues. V lost 11 bases, J lost 1 base, and 15 bases lay in between. The CDR3 DNA reads as TGTGCCCTCGGAAGGGGGGGAAGCAATCAGCCCCAGCATTTT. It yields the protein CALGRGGSNQPQHF. Filled out from reference TRBV19 and TRBJ1-5, the complete variable domain reads DGGITQSPKYLFRKEGQNVTLSCEQNLNHDAMYWYRQDPGQGLRLIYYSQIVNDFQKGDIAEGYSVSREKKESFPLTVTSAQKNPTAFYLCALGRGGSNQPQHFGDGTRLSIL.

This clonotype was seen a handful of times. This chain uses TRBV10-3 with TRBJ2-2; 13 bases fit TRBD2. This CDR3 has 16 residues. V trimming: 8 bases; J trimming: 6 bases; junction bases outside the gene matches: 9. Germline V gene data show CDR1 as ENHRY and CDR2 as SYGVKD. The DNA for the CDR3 is TGTGCCATCGGGGGGACTAGCGGGGATATCTCCGGGGAGCTGTTTTTT. Translating it yields CAIGGTSGDISGELFF.

This clonotype showed up many times. The chain recombines TRBV11-2 with TRBJ1-1; D unclear. The CDR3 is 15 residues long. The V gene's germline CDR1 is SGHAT and CDR2 FQNNGV. With 0 bases removed from V and 1 base from J, the gap between germline ends came to 9 bases. The CDR3 sequence: CASSLDPVENTEAFF. CDR3 bases: TGTGCCAGCAGCTTAGATCCCGTGGAGAACACTGAAGCTTTCTTT.

This clonotype was detected many times. The rearrangement uses TRBV19 and TRBJ1-1; D possibly corresponds to TRBD1 (5 bases). The ends were cut back, 1 base at V and 0 bases at J, with 6 bases in the middle. The CDR3 loop spans 14 amino acids. Germline CDR1 LNHDA, CDR2 SQIVND (reference sequence). CDR3 nucleotides: TGTGCCAGTAGTATAGGGGGGATGAACACTGAAGCTTTCTTT. It translates to CASSIGGMNTEAFF.

Ten or more counts support this clonotype. V is TRBV6-1 and J is TRBJ1-6; 9 bases align to TRBD1. Germline trimming cut 5 bases from V and 7 bases from J; bases unmatched to any gene: 15. The CDR3 is 18 residues long. Germline V gene lookup returns CDR1 MNHNS and CDR2 SASEGT. CDR3 amino acids: CASSSTLTPGTGNSPLHF. The CDR3 DNA is TGTGCCAGCAGTTCTACTCTAACCCCAGGGACAGGGAATTCACCCCTCCACTTT.

This clonotype was observed at least ten times. The genes are TRBV7-3 and TRBJ2-7; D unclear. Germline V gene lookup returns CDR1 SGHTA and CDR2 FQGTGA. Trimming took off 2 bases at V and 3 bases at J, with 14 bases between the two ends. The CDR3 is 15 residues long. The DNA of the CDR3 is TGTGCCAGCAGCTTAGGGCTAACGGCCAACTACGAGCAGTACTTC. Its translation is CASSLGLTANYEQYF.

This clonotype was seen at least ten times. This chain links TRBV11-2 with TRBJ1-1; D is undetermined. Trimming cost V 1 base and J 1 base, with 10 bases left between them. This CDR3 comprises 15 residues. The germline gives CDR1 SGHAT, CDR2 FQNNGV. CDR3 loop: CASSLVGSANTEAFF. DNA of the CDR3: TGTGCCAGCAGCTTAGTCGGGTCAGCGAACACTGAAGCTTTCTTT. Together with reference TRBV11-2 and TRBJ1-1, the CDR3 gives the full variable domain: EAGVAQSPRYKIIEKRQSVAFWCNPISGHATLYWYQQILGQGPKLLIQFQNNGVVDDSQLPKDRFSAERLKGVDSTLKIQPAKLEDSAVYLCASSLVGSANTEAFFGQGTRLTVV.

This clonotype was detected many times. V and J are TRBV6-4 and TRBJ2-6, with D uncertain. Trimming removed 6 bases from V and 0 bases from J, with 9 bases in between. CDR3 length: 15 residues. Germline V gene data show CDR1 as MRHNA and CDR2 as SNTAGT. The CDR3 nucleotides read TGTGCCAGCAGAGCTGAACACTCTGGGGCCAACGTCCTGACTTTC. It translates to CASRAEHSGANVLTF.

This clonotype was picked up many times. CDR3 DNA sequence: TGCAGTGCTAGAGATCGGGGGAACCCCTACCAGCATTTT. The encoded protein is CSARDRGNPYQHF. This chain uses TRBV20-1 with TRBJ1-5; a weak D match, TRBD1 (5 bases). Trimming took off 0 bases at V and 12 bases at J, with 15 bases between the two ends. Germline CDR1 DFQATT, CDR2 SNEGSKA (reference sequence). CDR3 length: 13 amino acids.

This clonotype was seen ten or more times. The chain uses TRBV7-2 and TRBJ1-3; 9 bases align to TRBD1. The junction had 5 bases not matched to a gene; V was cut back by 4 bases and J by 4 bases. The CDR3 totals 15 residues. CDR1 is SGHTA, CDR2 FQGNSA, per germline. CDR3 DNA: TGTGCCAGCAGCTATACAGGGGGCTCCGGAAACACCATATATTTT. Translating gives CASSYTGGSGNTIYF.

This clonotype was seen at least ten times. This chain uses TRBV12-3 or TRBV12-4 with TRBJ1-5, with 7 bases fitting TRBD1. The ends lost 5 bases at V and 2 bases at J; junction bases unmatched: 6. The CDR3 sequence is 15 residues long. CDR3 loop: CASSLDRVRNQPQHF. CDR3 coding DNA: TGTGCCAGCAGTCTCGACAGGGTTCGCAATCAGCCCCAGCATTTT.

The chain couples TRBV6-2 or TRBV6-3 to TRBJ2-1; D possibly uses TRBD1 or TRBD2 (6 bases each). Germline lookup yields CDR1 MNHEY and CDR2 SVGEGT. This CDR3 is built from 13 residues. V was shortened by 6 bases and J by 4 bases, with 10 bases between the two germline ends. This CDR3 reads CASRGGLYNEQFF. For the CDR3, the DNA is TGTGCCAGCAGAGGGGGACTTTACAATGAGCAGTTCTTC.

Many counts were recorded for this clonotype. This chain joins TRBV30 and TRBJ1-1, with D maybe TRBD1 (5 bases). Looked up from germline, CDR1 is GTSNPN and CDR2 is SVGIG (reference sequence). This CDR3 spans 13 amino acids. V was pared by 3 bases and J by 3 bases, with 11 bases between. In nucleotides, the CDR3 is TGTGCCTGGAGGTCCCAGGGTTACACTGAAGCTTTCTTT. It codes for CAWRSQGYTEAFF.

This clonotype appeared many times. The chain is built from TRBV28 and TRBJ1-5; D not certain. CDR1 MDHEN and CDR2 SYDVKM come from the germline V gene. The CDR3 sequence is 13 residues long. V lost 1 base, J lost 4 bases, and 5 bases lay in between. CDR3 nucleotides: TGTGCCAGCAGTTTATTTGGGAATCAGCCCCAGCATTTT. Translating it yields CASSLFGNQPQHF.

This clonotype has just a few counts. A much larger clone sits a single nucleotide away, making a read error possible. The rearrangement uses TRBV2 and TRBJ1-1, with TRBD1 as a possible D gene (5 bases). Germline loops: CDR1 SNHLY, CDR2 FYNNEI. The CDR3 runs 15 residues. With 5 bases removed from V and 0 bases from J, the gap between germline ends came to 13 bases. Here the CDR3 reads CASSPGTYVNTEAFF. Written as DNA, the CDR3 is TGTGCCAGCAGTCCCGGGACTTACGTGAACACTGAAGCTTTCTTT.

This clonotype was seen many times. The chain joins TRBV7-2 to TRBJ2-1; TRBD2 agrees at 14 bases. Unmatched junction bases numbered 14, after V lost 4 bases and J lost 9 bases. Germline CDR1 SGHTA, CDR2 FQGNSA. The length of the CDR3 is 18 residues. CDR3 sequence: CASSSDFLGTSGRSEQFF. In DNA, the CDR3 is TGTGCCAGCAGCTCGGACTTCCTTGGGACTAGCGGGAGAAGTGAGCAGTTCTTC.

The chain carries TRBV24-1 and TRBJ2-1; 7 bases fit TRBD1. The CDR3 runs to 16 residues. V was pared by 3 bases and J by 6 bases, with 10 bases of the junction left unmatched. The V gene's germline CDR1 is KGHDR and CDR2 SFDVKD. Here the CDR3 DNA reads TGTGCCACCAGTGATCACACAGGGGTCCTTAGCAATGAGCAGTTCTTC. It is translated as CATSDHTGVLSNEQFF.

This chain uses TRBV7-9 with TRBJ1-4; maybe TRBD1 (6 bases). The CDR3 runs 14 residues. Looked up from germline, CDR1 is SEHNR and CDR2 is FQNEAQ (reference sequence). V was trimmed by 1 base and J by 8 bases, leaving 11 bases between them. The CDR3 spells CASSLGAGAEKLFF. As DNA, the CDR3 is TGTGCCAGCAGCTTAGGGGCAGGGGCAGAAAAACTGTTTTTT.

In its sample, this clonotype was seen many times. The gene calls are TRBV29-1 and TRBJ2-1; a weak D match, TRBD1 (6 bases). The ends were cut back, 5 bases at V and 1 base at J, with 24 bases in the middle. Germline assignment: CDR1 SQVTM and CDR2 ANQGSEA. CDR3 length: 18 amino acids. The CDR3 loop reads CSVQGGEVQFMSYNEQFF. The CDR3, as DNA: TGCAGCGTTCAAGGGGGTGAGGTGCAATTCATGTCCTACAATGAGCAGTTCTTC.

The chain recombines TRBV3-1 with TRBJ1-2, with a possible D match to TRBD1 (6 bases). The ends were cut back, 2 bases at V and 2 bases at J, with 9 bases in the middle. The germline V gene has CDR1 LGHDT and CDR2 YNNKEL (reference sequence). The CDR3 sequence is 14 residues long. CDR3: CASSQPTGNYGYTF. The CDR3 nucleotides read TGTGCCAGCAGCCAACCTACAGGGAACTATGGCTACACCTTC.

V is TRBV3-1 and J is TRBJ2-5; TRBD1 matches at 9 bases. There are 15 residues in the CDR3. Trimming removed 4 bases from V and 1 base from J; junction bases left unmatched: 4. Germline V gene data show CDR1 as LGHDT and CDR2 as YNNKEL (reference sequence). CDR3 DNA: TGTGCCAGCAGCCGGGGGACAGGGATCCAAGAGACCCAGTACTTC. This encodes CASSRGTGIQETQYF.